The entry below gives a single T cell receptor (beta chain) sequence along with its context. Its antigen is unknown. Template switching added a universal primer site; cDNA carried unique molecular identifiers. TCRdb recomputed calls from the 5' RACE reads with MiXCR, one row per CDR3 protein. In the table there are about 480,000 distinct CDR3 sequences, about 14% of which are singletons. The sample comes from a study of identical twins. The CDR3 covers 11 residues. In germline, CDR1 is ENHRY, CDR2 SYGVKD. Trimming stripped 2 bases from V and 7 bases from J, with 5 bases between. Overall study results and limits: There were fewer insertions in abundant cord blood beta clonotypes, but memory repertoires showed no such pattern.

The same data also contributed to another study, on yellow fever vaccine responses in identical twins.

V usage is TRBV10-3 and J usage is TRBJ1-1; D unresolved. This TCR came from a woman between 18 and 29 years old in good health. Sequencing was done on a sample of CD4+ T cells sorted from blood. The CDR3 coding sequence is TGTGCCATCAGTGAGCAGGATGAAGCTTTCTTT. Protein product: CAISEQDEAFF.